A single sample gave rise to the 22 T cell receptor beta chains below, sequenced in a study of blood T cell repertoires in COVID-19. Clones were sequenced by immunoSEQ multiplex PCR, and TCRdb holds only the in-frame ones, with some missing. The repertoire holds some 150,000 clones, with just under 80% as singletons. Sequencing was done on a sample of peripheral blood. These receptors were obtained from a woman of 80 years or more with acute or convalescent COVID-19.

There are a few counts of this clone. The chain joins TRBV11-2 to TRBJ2-1, with a weak D call TRBD2 (6 bases). The germline gives CDR1 SGHAT, CDR2 FQNNGV. Trimming took 0 bases from V and 10 from J, leaving 10 bases between them. CDR3 length equals 13 residues. In DNA, the CDR3 is TGTGCCAGCAGCTTAGAGTGGGCGGGGGAGCAGTTCTTC. Translating it yields CASSLEWAGEQFF.

The rearrangement links TRBV7-6 to TRBJ1-1; 8 bases agree with TRBD1. The CDR3 runs 13 residues. Trimming at V came to 5 bases and at J to 6 bases, leaving 5 bases not matched to a gene. Germline assignment: CDR1 SGHVS and CDR2 FNYEAQ. CDR3 in DNA: TGTGCCAGCAGCGTTCAGGGGGCCCCTGAAGCTTTCTTT. Its translation: CASSVQGAPEAFF.

This clone was counted a single time. V gene TRBV10-1 combines with J gene TRBJ1-2; perhaps TRBD1 as D (6 bases). The CDR3 is 14 residues long. Germline assignment: CDR1 WNHNN and CDR2 SYGVQD (reference sequence). V was clipped by 8 bases and J by 4 bases, with 17 bases between them. This CDR3 is CASPWTGGVYGYTF. CDR3 nucleotide sequence: TGCGCCAGCCCGTGGACGGGGGGCGTCTATGGCTACACCTTC.

The chain couples TRBV5-6 to TRBJ2-1, with 11 positions matching TRBD2. Germline CDR1 SGHDT, CDR2 YYEEEE. The CDR3 runs to 17 residues. Losses at the gene ends were 4 bases for V and 5 bases for J; bases not matched to a gene: 11. The CDR3 DNA is TGTGCCAGCAGCCTAACTTCCGGGACTAGCGGTCACAATGAGCAGTTCTTC. Amino acid sequence: CASSLTSGTSGHNEQFF.

This clone turned up a few times. CDR3 DNA sequence: TGTGCCAGCATGCGGGAACTAGCGGCCACAGATACGCAGTATTTT. It encodes CASMRELAATDTQYF. The V gene is TRBV2, the J gene TRBJ2-3; 8 nucleotides agree with TRBD2. Per germline, CDR1 SNHLY and CDR2 FYNNEI. CDR3 length equals 15 residues. Trimming at V came to 7 bases and at J to 2 bases, leaving 8 bases not matched to a gene.

With respect to this clone: This same CDR3 is encoded by further DNA sequences in the sample. This CDR3 reads CASSFLNYGYTF. CDR3 in DNA: TGTGCCAGCAGTTTCCTGAACTATGGCTACACCTTC. The chain couples TRBV28 to TRBJ1-2; D not certain. This CDR3 has 12 residues. With 3 bases removed from V and 2 bases from J, the gap between germline ends came to 4 bases. The germline CDR1 and CDR2 sequences are MDHEN and SYDVKM.

The chain couples TRBV5-6 to TRBJ2-1; TRBD2 aligns across 10 bases. This CDR3 comprises 17 residues. From germline, CDR1 is SGHDT and CDR2 YYEEEE. Trimming at V came to 0 bases and at J to 1 base, leaving 4 bases not matched to a gene. The CDR3 DNA reads as TGTGCCAGCAGCTTGGTCCCTAGCGGGGGATCCTACAATGAGCAGTTCTTC. Translated, it gives CASSLVPSGGSYNEQFF.

V is TRBV5-5 and J is TRBJ1-5, with D perhaps matching TRBD1 (6 bases). CDR1 is SGHKS, CDR2 YYEKEE, per germline (reference sequence). The CDR3 consists of 14 residues. The ends were cut back, 4 bases at V and 3 bases at J, with 11 bases in the middle. The CDR3 region is CASSRWTVNQPQHF. CDR3 nucleotides: TGTGCCAGCAGCCGCTGGACAGTCAATCAGCCCCAGCATTTT.

This chain connects TRBV7-2 to TRBJ1-3; D gene unclear. Trimming shortened V by 5 bases and J by 4 bases, and 15 bases separated the two germline ends. From germline, CDR1 is SGHTA and CDR2 FQGNSA. This CDR3 has 15 residues. CDR3 residues: CASSISHIRGNTIYF. CDR3 DNA sequence: TGTGCCAGCAGCATTAGTCATATTCGGGGAAACACCATATATTTT.

This clone showed up many times. CDR3 coding DNA: TGTGCAGACCCACTAGCGGGGCCGGAAGAGACCCAGTACTTC. It is translated as CADPLAGPEETQYF. The chain joins TRBV12-2 to TRBJ2-5; the tabulated D call, TRBD2, remains unverified against the DNA. TRBV12-2 is marked as a pseudogene. This CDR3 spans 14 amino acids.

The chain links TRBV18 to TRBJ1-1; TRBD1 matches at 9 bases. Trimming cost V 6 bases and J 2 bases; bases outside gene matches: 4. There are 14 residues in the CDR3. The germline V gene encodes CDR1 KGHSH and CDR2 LQKENI. CDR3 nucleotide sequence: TGTGCCAGCTCCCAGGACAGGGGTAACACTGAAGCTTTCTTT. The encoded protein is CASSQDRGNTEAFF.

In DNA form, the CDR3 reads TGTGCCGCGGGGTTCTATGGCTACACCTTC. Translated, it gives CAAGFYGYTF. This chain joins TRBV6-5 and TRBJ1-2; D remains ambiguous. V lost 11 bases and J lost 4, with 8 bases in between. The CDR3 spans 10 residues. The germline gives CDR1 MNHEY, CDR2 SVGAGI.

The V call is TRBV7-2, the J call TRBJ2-3; 7 nucleotides agree with TRBD1. The CDR3 spans 16 residues. Germline V gene data show CDR1 as SGHTA and CDR2 as FQGNSA. V lost 3 bases and J lost 4; bases outside the gene matches: 10. The CDR3 region is CASSFGGQSPPDTQYF. The CDR3 DNA is TGTGCCAGCAGCTTTGGGGGACAGTCACCACCAGATACGCAGTATTTT.

This chain joins TRBV9 and TRBJ2-7; 9 nucleotides line up with TRBD2. J lost 4 bases, V lost 0 bases, and 8 bases had no gene match. Germline V gene data show CDR1 as SGDLS and CDR2 as YYNGEE. The CDR3 runs 16 residues. CDR3 loop: CASSVGASGAQYEQYF. CDR3 DNA: TGTGCCAGCAGCGTAGGAGCTAGCGGGGCCCAATACGAGCAGTACTTC.

CDR3 loop: CASSLGLAGQETQYF. DNA of the CDR3: TGTGCCAGCAGCTTGGGACTAGCGGGCCAAGAGACCCAGTACTTC. The chain carries TRBV5-4 and TRBJ2-5; 10 bases line up with TRBD2. The CDR3 runs to 15 residues. V was pared by 0 bases and J by 1 base, with 0 bases of the junction left unmatched. Germline V gene data show CDR1 as SGHNT and CDR2 as YYREEE (reference sequence).

Only one count was recorded for this clone. The rearrangement joins TRBV27 to TRBJ1-2; D unclear. V lost 5 bases and J lost 4, with 11 bases in between. This CDR3 is 13 amino acids long. CDR1 is MNHEY, CDR2 SMNVEV, per germline (reference sequence). This CDR3 reads CASSPGRSYGYTF. In DNA, the CDR3 is TGTGCCAGCAGTCCCGGTCGGAGCTATGGCTACACCTTC.

The CDR3 sequence is CASSSGTVREKLFF. The CDR3 coding sequence is TGTGCCAGCAGTTCCGGGACAGTAAGAGAAAAACTGTTTTTT. This chain joins TRBV28 and TRBJ1-4, with 7 bases identical to TRBD1. With 4 bases clipped from V and 8 bases from J, the junction kept 7 bases outside the gene matches. CDR3 length: 14 residues. CDR1 MDHEN and CDR2 SYDVKM come from the germline V gene. The full variable domain, completed using reference TRBV28 and TRBJ1-4, is DVKVTQSSRYLVKRTGEKVFLECVQDMDHENMFWYRQDPGLGLRLIYFSYDVKMKEKGDIPEGYSVSREKKERFSLILESASTNQTSMYLCASSSGTVREKLFFGSGTQLSVL.

This chain joins TRBV10-1 and TRBJ2-7, with 11 positions matching TRBD1. Per germline, CDR1 WNHNN and CDR2 SYGVQD (reference sequence). The V segment lost 0 bases and the J segment 4 bases; nucleotides outside the gene matches: 2. The CDR3 sequence is 15 residues long. CDR3 region: CASSESGTGGYEQYF. As DNA, the CDR3 is TGCGCCAGCAGTGAGTCGGGGACAGGGGGATACGAGCAGTACTTC.

The gene calls are TRBV10-3 and TRBJ1-5; the D gene is possibly TRBD1 (5 bases). V lost 0 bases, J lost 6 bases, and 12 bases lay in between. The CDR3 loop spans 15 amino acids. CDR1 and CDR2 from the germline V gene are ENHRY and SYGVKD. The CDR3 region has the DNA TGTGCCATCAGTGAGTCGGTAGGGGTGGTTCAGCCCCAGCATTTT. Amino acids: CAISESVGVVQPQHF.

This rearrangement joins TRBV3-1 (or the pseudogene TRBV3-2) to TRBJ1-2; 8 nucleotides match TRBD1. The length of the CDR3 is 12 residues. V shed 4 bases, J shed 8 bases, and the junction held 3 bases outside the gene matches. Germline V gene sequence: CDR1 LGHDT, CDR2 YNNKEL (reference sequence). Written as DNA, the CDR3 is TGTGCCAGCAGCCCGCGGACAGGGGGCTACACCTTC. Translating it yields CASSPRTGGYTF.

This sequence joins TRBV5-1 and TRBJ2-2; 10 bases fit TRBD2. Germline CDR1 is SGHRS and CDR2 is YFSETQ. The J segment lost 6 bases and the V segment lost 3 bases, leaving 2 bases of the junction unmatched. This CDR3 has 14 residues. The CDR3 reads CASSYLAGAGELFF. CDR3 nucleotides: TGCGCCAGCAGCTACCTAGCGGGAGCCGGGGAGCTGTTTTTT. The full variable domain, with the rest looked up from reference TRBV5-1 and TRBJ2-2, is KAGVTQTPRYLIKTRGQQVTLSCSPISGHRSVSWYQQTPGQGLQFLFEYFSETQRNKGNFPGRFSGRQFSNSRSEMNVSTLELGDSALYLCASSYLAGAGELFFGEGSRLTVL.

The V and J genes are TRBV4-1 and TRBJ2-1; D remains ambiguous. The CDR3 has 17 amino acids. V lost 0 bases to trimming and J lost 3 bases, with 15 bases between them. The V gene's germline CDR1 is MGHRA and CDR2 YSYEKL. CDR3 amino acids: CASSQDRQVNNYNEQFF. The DNA of the CDR3 is TGCGCCAGCAGCCAAGATCGCCAGGTCAACAACTACAATGAGCAGTTCTTC.